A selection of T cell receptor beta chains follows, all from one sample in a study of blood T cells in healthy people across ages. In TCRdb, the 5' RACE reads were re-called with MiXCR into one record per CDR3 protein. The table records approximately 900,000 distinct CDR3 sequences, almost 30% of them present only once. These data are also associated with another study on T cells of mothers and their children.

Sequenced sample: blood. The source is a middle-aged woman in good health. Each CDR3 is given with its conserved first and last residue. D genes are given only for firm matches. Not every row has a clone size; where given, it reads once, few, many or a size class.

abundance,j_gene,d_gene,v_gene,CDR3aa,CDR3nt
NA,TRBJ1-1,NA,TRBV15,CATSTTVEAFF,TGTGCCACCAGCACGACCGTAGAAGCTTTCTTT
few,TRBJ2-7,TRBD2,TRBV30,CAWSSGGSNEQYF,TGTGCCTGGAGTTCGGGGGGGAGTAACGAGCAGTACTTC
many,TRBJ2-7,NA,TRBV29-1,CSVEPGQGEQYF,TGCAGCGTTGAGCCAGGGCAGGGCGAGCAGTACTTC
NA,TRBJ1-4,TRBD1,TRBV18,CASSSTGGRSEKLFF,TGTGCCAGCTCATCTACAGGGGGACGGAGTGAAAAACTGTTTTTT
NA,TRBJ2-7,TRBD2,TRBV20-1,CSASGSGGVFAYEQYF,TGCAGTGCTAGCGGTAGCGGGGGGGTTTTCGCCTACGAGCAGTACTTC
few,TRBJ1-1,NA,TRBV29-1,CSGWHNTEAFF,TGCAGCGGCTGGCATAACACTGAAGCTTTCTTT
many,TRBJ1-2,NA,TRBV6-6,CASNSDSYGYTF,TGTGCCAGCAACTCGGACAGCTATGGCTACACCTTC
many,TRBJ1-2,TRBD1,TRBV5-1,CASSLEAGGRNGYTF,TGCGCCAGCAGCTTGGAGGCAGGGGGCAGGAATGGCTACACCTTC
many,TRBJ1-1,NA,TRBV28,CASMVTGPNTEAFF,TGTGCCAGCATGGTGACAGGCCCAAACACTGAAGCTTTCTTT
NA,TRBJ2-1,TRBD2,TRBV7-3,CVSSGGSYNEQFF,TGTGTCAGCAGCGGGGGTTCTTACAATGAGCAGTTCTTC
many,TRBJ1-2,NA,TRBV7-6,CASSPWRANYGYTF,TGTGCCAGCAGCCCCTGGAGGGCTAACTATGGCTACACCTTC
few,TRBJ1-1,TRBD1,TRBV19,CASSLRTGGGAEAFF,TGTGCCAGTAGTCTCCGGACAGGGGGAGGCGCTGAAGCTTTCTTT
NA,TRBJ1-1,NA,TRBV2,CASRYGQSMNTEAFF,TGTGCCAGCAGGTACGGACAGTCCATGAACACTGAAGCTTTCTTT
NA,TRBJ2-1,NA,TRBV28,CASQGRGPSYNEQFF,TGTGCCAGCCAGGGCAGGGGACCTTCCTACAATGAGCAGTTCTTC
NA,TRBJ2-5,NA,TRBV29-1,CGVETEEQYF,TGCGGCGTTGAAACGGAGGAGCAGTACTTC
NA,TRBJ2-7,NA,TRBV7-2,CASSWRGYEQYF,TGTGCCAGCAGCTGGAGGGGCTACGAGCAGTACTTC
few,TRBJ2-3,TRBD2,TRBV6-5,CASRTSGGARDTQYF,TGTGCCAGCAGAACTAGCGGGGGGGCCAGAGATACGCAGTATTTT
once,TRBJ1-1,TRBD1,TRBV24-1,CATSDSGQGSVTEAFF,TGTGCCACCAGTGATTCCGGACAGGGTTCGGTCACTGAAGCTTTCTTT
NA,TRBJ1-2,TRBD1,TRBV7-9,CASSPGQGERAGCTF,TGTGCCAGCAGCCCCGGACAGGGTGAGCGCGCTGGCTGCACCTTC
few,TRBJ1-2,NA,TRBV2,CASSEAGGNYGYTF,TGTGCCAGCAGTGAAGCAGGGGGTAACTATGGCTACACCTTC
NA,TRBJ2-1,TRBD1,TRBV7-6,CASSNLGTDPYNEQFF,TGTGCCAGCAGTAATTTGGGGACAGATCCCTACAATGAGCAGTTCTTC
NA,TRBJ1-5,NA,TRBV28,CASSPGQPQHF,TGTGCCAGCTCCCCGGGTCAGCCCCAGCATTTT
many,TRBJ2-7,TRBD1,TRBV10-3,CAISNDFGGQNYEQYF,TGTGCCATCAGTAACGATTTTGGGGGACAGAATTACGAGCAGTACTTC
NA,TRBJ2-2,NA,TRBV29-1,CSVEGGNSRTGELFF,TGCAGCGTTGAAGGGGGGAACAGTCGTACCGGGGAGCTGTTTTTT
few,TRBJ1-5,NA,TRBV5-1,CASSLAGVQPQHF,TGCGCCAGCAGCTTGGCCGGGGTTCAGCCCCAGCATTTT
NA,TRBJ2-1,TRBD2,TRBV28,CASSPWTSVLGESVDEQFF,TGTGCCAGCAGCCCCTGGACTAGCGTCCTAGGAGAGTCGGTCGATGAGCAGTTCTTC
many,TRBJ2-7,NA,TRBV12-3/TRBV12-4,CASSIQDSFYEQYF,TGTGCCAGCAGTATACAAGACAGCTTCTACGAGCAGTACTTC
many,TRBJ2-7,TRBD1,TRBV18,CASSPPDRVHEQYF,TGTGCCAGCTCACCACCCGACAGGGTCCACGAGCAGTACTTC
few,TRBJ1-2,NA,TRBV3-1,CASSQAIKTNYGYTF,TGTGCCAGCAGCCAAGCCATCAAAACCAACTATGGCTACACCTTC
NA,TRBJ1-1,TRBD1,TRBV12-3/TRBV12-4,CASSRGTVKAFF,TGTGCCAGCAGTCGCGGGACAGTGAAAGCTTTCTTT
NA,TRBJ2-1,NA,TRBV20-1,CSAYLRLGGEFF,TGCAGTGCCTACCTAAGGCTGGGTGGCGAGTTCTTC